This T cell receptor beta chain stems from a study of patients and donors after allogeneic stem cell transplantation. The CDR3 totals 17 residues. Germline V CDR1 and CDR2: DFQATT, SNEGSKA (reference sequence). The trim removed 2 bases at V and 0 bases at J, leaving 8 bases unmatched. A single record per CDR3 protein comes from TCRdb applying MiXCR to the RT-PCR reads. The sample has roughly 230,000 distinct CDR3 sequences; about 14% are singletons. Sequencing input: blood, either unsorted or a sorted T cell fraction (not recorded which). The source is a human donor who was either an allogeneic HSCT recipient or a stem cell or donor lymphocyte infusion donor (not recorded which). It is not recorded whose cells these are; they may come from a transplant donor. The chain carries TRBV20-1 and TRBJ2-2, with 8 positions matching TRBD2. The DNA of the CDR3 is TGCAGTGCTAGAAAATCACCGGGACTAGCGAACACCGGGGAGCTGTTTTTT. It translates to CSARKSPGLANTGELFF.